The 8 T cell receptor beta chains presented below share a single source sample, sequenced in a study of blood T cell repertoires in COVID-19. Method: immunoSEQ multiplex PCR; TCRdb's copy keeps in-frame clones and lacks some. Here the sample spans hundreds of thousands of clones, 75% to 90% being singletons. The sequencing sample was made of peripheral blood. The receptors shown here come from a woman aged 40 to 50 who had recovered from COVID-19.

The chain carries TRBV4-2 and TRBJ2-7, with D unclear. CDR3 size: 14 residues. The ends were cut back, 1 base at V and 4 bases at J, with 11 bases in the middle. Germline CDR1 LGHNA, CDR2 YNFKEQ. The CDR3: CASSQGLGLYEQYF. CDR3 bases: TGTGCCAGCAGCCAAGGATTGGGCCTGTACGAGCAGTACTTC.

The chain recombines TRBV9 with TRBJ1-2, with 7 bases that match TRBD1. Germline CDR1 reads SGDLS; CDR2 reads YYNGEE. This CDR3 has 15 residues. Unmatched junction bases numbered 5, after V lost 0 bases and J lost 3 bases. CDR3 sequence (DNA): TGTGCCAGCAGCGTAGCTAATCAGGGGGACTATGGCTACACCTTC. Its protein product is CASSVANQGDYGYTF.

This sequence joins TRBV5-6 and TRBJ1-5; unclear D gene. V lost 4 bases, J lost 0 bases, and 11 bases lay in between. The germline gives CDR1 SGHDT, CDR2 YYEEEE. The CDR3 length is 15 residues. This CDR3 reads CASSTQSYSNQPQHF. CDR3 coding DNA: TGTGCCAGCAGCACCCAATCCTATAGCAATCAGCCCCAGCATTTT.

The CDR3 spells CASSLGASGYNEQFF. The CDR3 nucleotides are TGTGCCAGCAGCTTAGGGGCTAGCGGCTACAATGAGCAGTTCTTC. This chain links TRBV7-6 with TRBJ2-1, with TRBD2 matching over 7 bases. CDR3 length: 15 residues. CDR1 is SGHVS, CDR2 FNYEAQ, per germline. V lost 1 base and J lost 3; bases outside the gene matches: 3.

This CDR3 is CASRTGVNYEQYF. The CDR3, as DNA: TGTGCCAGCAGAACCGGGGTTAACTACGAGCAGTACTTC. The V gene is TRBV6-5, the J gene TRBJ2-7; possibly TRBD2 for D (5 bases). This CDR3 is 13 amino acids long. The germline V gene has CDR1 MNHEY and CDR2 SVGAGI. Between the trimmed V and J ends, which lost 6 bases and 3 bases, there was a span of 12 bases.

CDR3: CASSLLEGSYGYTF. CDR3 sequence (DNA): TGTGCCAGCAGCCTGCTTGAGGGCAGCTATGGCTACACCTTC. The chain recombines TRBV7-8 with TRBJ1-2, with D unclear. Trimming left V 5 bases short and J 4 bases short, with 14 bases between. The CDR3 contains 14 residues. Germline V gene data show CDR1 as SGHVS and CDR2 as FQNEAQ.

Only one count was recorded for this clone. The rearrangement uses TRBV5-1 and TRBJ2-3, with 11 bases identical to TRBD2. Germline V gene sequence: CDR1 SGHRS, CDR2 YFSETQ. With 3 bases clipped from V and 2 bases from J, the junction kept 5 bases outside the gene matches. CDR3 length: 16 residues. The CDR3 region has the DNA TGCGCCAGCAGCTCGAGACTAGCGGGGCTCACAGATACGCAGTATTTT. Its translation is CASSSRLAGLTDTQYF.

The chain recombines TRBV6-1 with TRBJ1-2; the D gene is possibly TRBD1 (6 bases). Trimming left V 3 bases short and J 5 bases short, with 16 bases between. Germline V gives CDR1 MNHNS, CDR2 SASEGT. CDR3 length: 15 amino acids. The CDR3 loop is CASSEGGGLWYGYTF. The CDR3 bases are TGTGCCAGCAGTGAGGGGGGGGGCCTGTGGTATGGCTACACCTTC.